This T cell receptor beta chain is from a study of T cell repertoires in cytomegalovirus infection. TCRdb fed the reads into MiXCR, producing one record per CDR3 protein. This sample has 310,000 or so distinct CDR3 sequences; around a quarter occur once, and the top ten carry roughly 13%. V lost 8 bases to trimming and J lost 2 bases; unmatched junction nucleotides: 6. CDR1 is SNHLY and CDR2 is FYNNEI in the germline V gene. The CDR3 spans 15 residues. This clonotype was seen only a few times. Its antigen is as yet unknown. The J gene is TRBJ2-1, the V gene TRBV2; 10 nucleotides align to TRBD1. This clonotype was sampled from a human donor in good health (CMV status not recorded). Some clones in this sample may be carry-over from other donors' samples. This specimen was cultured PBMCs, taken from culture after CMV antigen stimulation. For the CDR3, the DNA is TGTGCCAGCGCTGGGGGGACAGGGGCCTACAATGAGCAGTTCTTC. It codes for CASAGGTGAYNEQFF.